The rows below give T cell receptor beta chains drawn from one sample of a study of blood T cell repertoires in COVID-19. Sequenced by immunoSEQ multiplex PCR; TCRdb stores in-frame clones only, minus some. Here the sample spans about 210,000 clones, roughly 86% being singletons. Sequencing was done on a sample of peripheral blood. These receptors originate from a man younger than 35 with active or convalescent COVID-19. Both conserved end residues are part of each CDR3.

V gene,J gene,CDR3 protein
TRBV27,TRBJ1-1,CASAQRGGMNTEAFF
TRBV24-1,TRBJ1-2,CATSDTPGNRNRHYGYTF
TRBV19,TRBJ1-6,CASSLGQGISPLHF
TRBV7-9,TRBJ2-5,CASSLAVSIRQGRTETQYF
TRBV5-1,TRBJ1-3,CASSLRGMSSGNTIYF
TRBV6-2/TRBV6-3,TRBJ2-7,CASSAGTVSVQYF
TRBV6-5,TRBJ1-1,CASSRGLRTEAFF
TRBV6-1,TRBJ2-1,CASSDGAPYNEQFF
TRBV6-6,TRBJ2-7,CASSSTEAGGPYEQYF
TRBV10-2,TRBJ2-7,CASSSGQGAIFEQYF
TRBV14,TRBJ2-2,CASSRNRDRGYTNTGELFF
TRBV3-1/TRBV3-2,TRBJ2-5,CASRPQGIETQYF
TRBV19,TRBJ2-1,CASSTYGEQFF
TRBV5-1,TRBJ2-2,CASNWGQANTGELFF
TRBV6-6,TRBJ1-1,CASRDRTEGTNTEAFF
TRBV7-3,TRBJ2-2,CASSLIGSGTGELFF
TRBV7-3,TRBJ2-1,CASSLSGVVAGAKQFF
TRBV27,TRBJ2-1,CASKSIAGGDEQFF
TRBV6-1,TRBJ2-1,CASSEVPGSYNEQFF
TRBV5-1,TRBJ1-2,CASSSGTGDLNYGYTF
TRBV19,TRBJ1-2,CASSMTQVRGYTF
TRBV7-2,TRBJ2-7,CASSLEAGAFSEQYF
TRBV19,TRBJ1-2,CASSTQSGRGYGYTF
TRBV7-6,TRBJ1-1,CASSSQTGMNTEAFF
TRBV6-6,TRBJ2-1,CASSSQGAIFNEQFF
TRBV10-1,TRBJ1-3,CASSPGLPGNTIYF